These T cell receptor beta chains were read from a single sample in a study of OX40 agonist ivuxolimab in advanced cancers. Libraries were prepared by immunoSEQ multiplex PCR; TCRdb keeps only in-frame clonotypes and omits some of them. The sample gives more than 45,000 clones, 65% to 90% of which show up once; 0.85% to 0.95% is in the top ten. The source was CD4+ or CD8+ T cells sorted from blood, collected in a trial of the OX40 agonist ivuxolimab. The origin of the receptors is an adult with an advanced solid tumor such as melanoma, head and neck, liver or kidney cancer. Both conserved end residues are part of each CDR3. The D gene is left open where the match is weak. Clone sizes are given selectively: once, few, many, or a class where the clone is expanded.

- TRBJ2-7 TRBV30 11 - CAWSNRGLLHF TGTGCCTGGAGCAACAGGGGACTATTGCACTTC
- TRBJ2-1 TRBV5-1 16 - CASSLAPAGTLNEQFF TGCGCCAGCAGCTTGGCCCCTGCAGGTACTCTCAATGAGCAGTTCTTC
- TRBJ2-3 TRBV6-5 14 TRBD1 CASSFGTASDTQYF TGTGCCAGCAGCTTTGGGACAGCCTCAGATACGCAGTATTTT
- TRBJ2-3 TRBV6-6 12 - CASSYWSDTQYF TGTGCCAGCAGTTATTGGTCGGATACGCAGTATTTT
- TRBJ1-1 TRBV5-1 15 - CASSFSTGLNTEAFF TGCGCCAGCAGTTTTTCGACAGGACTGAACACTGAAGCTTTCTTT
- TRBJ2-3 TRBV6-6 16 - CASSYSPGLATDTQYF TGTGCCAGCAGTTACTCCCCGGGACTTGCTACAGATACGCAGTATTTT
once TRBJ2-7 TRBV9 17 TRBD2 CASSVAGLADNSYEQYF TGTGCCAGCAGCGTAGCCGGACTAGCGGATAACTCCTACGAGCAGTACTTC
- TRBJ2-7 TRBV6-1 14 - CASRLTESSYEQYF TGTGCCAGCAGGTTGACAGAAAGTTCCTACGAGCAGTACTTC
- TRBJ2-7 TRBV25-1 15 - CASSELGGIAYEQYF TGTGCCAGCAGTGAATTAGGGGGGATTGCCTACGAGCAGTACTTC
- TRBJ1-1 TRBV5-1 15 - CASSPVGSLNTEAFF TGCGCCAGCAGCCCGGTAGGCAGCTTGAACACTGAAGCTTTCTTT
once TRBJ2-6 TRBV7-9 13 TRBD2 CASGGAGANVLTF TGTGCCAGCGGGGGGGCTGGGGCCAACGTCCTGACTTTC
- TRBJ2-3 TRBV5-4 19 TRBD2 CASSQNLGAGGTPPDTQYF TGTGCCAGCAGCCAGAACTTAGGAGCGGGAGGGACCCCCCCAGATACGCAGTATTTT
- TRBJ1-3 TRBV25-1 14 TRBD1 CASRGQGSGNTIYF TGTGCCAGCAGAGGACAGGGGTCTGGAAACACCATATATTTT
- TRBJ2-1 TRBV5-4 15 - CASSLDSGPGNEQFF TGTGCCAGCAGCTTGGACTCGGGCCCCGGCAATGAGCAGTTCTTC
few TRBJ1-5 TRBV18 16 TRBD1 CASSPQGAIGNQPQHF TGTGCCAGCTCACCACAGGGGGCAATAGGTAATCAGCCCCAGCATTTT
- TRBJ1-5 TRBV19 15 - CASSADPDGNQPQHF TGTGCCAGTAGTGCGGACCCGGACGGCAATCAGCCCCAGCATTTT
- TRBJ1-1 TRBV5-4 17 TRBD1 CASSSGQNFSPNTEAFF TGTGCCAGCAGCTCGGGACAGAATTTTTCTCCTAACACTGAAGCTTTCTTT
once TRBJ1-3 TRBV6-5 14 - CASRPRRSGNTIYF TGTGCCAGCAGACCCAGACGCTCTGGAAACACCATATATTTT
- TRBJ1-5 TRBV13 16 - CASSLGSGGSNQPQHF TGTGCTAGCAGCTTAGGGTCGGGAGGGAGCAATCAGCCCCAGCATTTT
- TRBJ2-1 TRBV11-3 13 - CASSSRSDNEQFF TGTGCCAGCAGCTCACGATCGGACAATGAGCAGTTCTTC
- TRBJ1-4 TRBV29-1 15 - CSARSGTSTNEKLFF TGCAGCGCCCGCTCCGGGACCTCAACTAATGAAAAACTGTTTTTT
medium-sized TRBJ2-1 TRBV29-1 15 - CSVEFLGARINEQFF TGCAGCGTTGAATTTCTGGGGGCCAGGATCAATGAGCAGTTCTTC
- TRBJ2-2 TRBV7-9 17 TRBD2 CASSPGAGLAGTGELFF TGTGCCAGCAGCCCCGGAGCCGGACTAGCGGGCACCGGGGAGCTGTTTTTT
- TRBJ1-5 TRBV4-1 17 - CASSSLHREYSNQPQHF TGCGCCAGCAGCAGTTTGCACCGGGAGTATAGCAATCAGCCCCAGCATTTT